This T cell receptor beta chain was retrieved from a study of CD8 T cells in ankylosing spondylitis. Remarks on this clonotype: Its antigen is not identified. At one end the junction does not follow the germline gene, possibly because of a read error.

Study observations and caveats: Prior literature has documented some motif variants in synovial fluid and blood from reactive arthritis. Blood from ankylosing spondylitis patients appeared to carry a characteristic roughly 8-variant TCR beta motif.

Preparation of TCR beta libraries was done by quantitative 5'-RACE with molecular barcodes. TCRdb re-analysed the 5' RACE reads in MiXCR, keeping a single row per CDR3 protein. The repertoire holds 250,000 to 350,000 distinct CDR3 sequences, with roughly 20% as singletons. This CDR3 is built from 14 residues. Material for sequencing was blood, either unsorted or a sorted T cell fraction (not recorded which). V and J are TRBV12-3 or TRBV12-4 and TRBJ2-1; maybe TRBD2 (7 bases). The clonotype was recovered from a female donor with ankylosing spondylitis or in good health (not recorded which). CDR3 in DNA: TGTGCCAGCAGTGTAGCGGGTCAGGGGAATGAGCAGTTCTTC. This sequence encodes CASSVAGQGNEQFF.